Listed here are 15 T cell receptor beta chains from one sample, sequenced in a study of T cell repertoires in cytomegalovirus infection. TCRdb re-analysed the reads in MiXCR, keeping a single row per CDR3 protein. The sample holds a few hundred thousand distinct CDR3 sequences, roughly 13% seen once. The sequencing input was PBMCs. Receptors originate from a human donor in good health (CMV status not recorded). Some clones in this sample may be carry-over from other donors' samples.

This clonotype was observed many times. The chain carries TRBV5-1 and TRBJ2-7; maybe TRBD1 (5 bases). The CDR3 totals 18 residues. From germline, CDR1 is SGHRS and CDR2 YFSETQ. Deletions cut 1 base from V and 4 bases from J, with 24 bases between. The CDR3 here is CASSLRGRAPDPPYEQYF. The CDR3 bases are TGCGCCAGCAGCTTGAGGGGTAGGGCTCCAGACCCCCCGTACGAGCAGTACTTC.

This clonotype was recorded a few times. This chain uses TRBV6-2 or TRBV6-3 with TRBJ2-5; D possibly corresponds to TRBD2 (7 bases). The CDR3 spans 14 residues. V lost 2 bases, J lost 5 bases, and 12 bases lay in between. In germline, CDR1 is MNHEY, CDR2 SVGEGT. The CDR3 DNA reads TGTGCCAGCAGTTACGGGGGGGCTTTGGAGACCCAGTACTTC. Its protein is CASSYGGALETQYF.

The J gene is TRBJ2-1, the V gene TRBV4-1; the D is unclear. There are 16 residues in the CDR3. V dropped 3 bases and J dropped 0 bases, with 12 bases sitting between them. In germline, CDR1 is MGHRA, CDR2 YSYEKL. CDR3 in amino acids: CASSHIGRRSYNEQFF. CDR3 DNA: TGCGCCAGCAGCCATATTGGACGGCGCTCCTACAATGAGCAGTTCTTC.

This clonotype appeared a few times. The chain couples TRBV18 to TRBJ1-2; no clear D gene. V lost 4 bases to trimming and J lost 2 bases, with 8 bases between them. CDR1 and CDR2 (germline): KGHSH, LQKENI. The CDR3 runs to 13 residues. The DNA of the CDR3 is TGTGCCAGCTCACGTCCCGAGAACTATGGCTACACCTTC. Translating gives CASSRPENYGYTF. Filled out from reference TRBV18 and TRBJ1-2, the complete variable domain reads NAGVMQNPRHLVRRRGQEARLRCSPMKGHSHVYWYRQLPEEGLKFMVYLQKENIIDESGMPKERFSAEFPKEGPSILRIQQVVRGDSAAYFCASSRPENYGYTFGSGTRLTVV.

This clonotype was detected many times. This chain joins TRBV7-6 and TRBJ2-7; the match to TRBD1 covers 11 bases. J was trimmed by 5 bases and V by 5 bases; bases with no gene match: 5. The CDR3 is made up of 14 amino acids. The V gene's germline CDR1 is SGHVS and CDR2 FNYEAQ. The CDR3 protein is CASSPGTGGNEQYF. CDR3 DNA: TGTGCCAGCAGCCCCGGGACAGGGGGAAACGAGCAGTACTTC.

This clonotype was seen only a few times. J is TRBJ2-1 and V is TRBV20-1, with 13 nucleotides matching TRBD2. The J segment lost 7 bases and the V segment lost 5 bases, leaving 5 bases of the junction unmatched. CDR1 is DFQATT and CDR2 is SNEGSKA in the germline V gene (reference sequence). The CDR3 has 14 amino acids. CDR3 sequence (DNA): TGCAGTGCTCCGGGGACTAGCGGGGTAAATGAGCAGTTCTTC. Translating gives CSAPGTSGVNEQFF.

The CDR3, as DNA: TGCAGTCCTAAGTCCGATTCCGAGGTGAACACTGAAGCTTTCTTT. This encodes CSPKSDSEVNTEAFF. J is TRBJ1-1 and V is TRBV20-1; D gene uncertain. The V end lost 8 bases, the J end lost 0 bases, and 19 bases lay between the germline ends. The CDR3 has 15 residues. Germline lookup yields CDR1 DFQATT and CDR2 SNEGSKA (reference sequence).

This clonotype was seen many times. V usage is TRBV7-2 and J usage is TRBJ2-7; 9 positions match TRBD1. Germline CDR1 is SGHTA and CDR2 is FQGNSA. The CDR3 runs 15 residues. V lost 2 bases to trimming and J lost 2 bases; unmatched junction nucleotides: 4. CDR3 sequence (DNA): TGTGCCAGCAGCTTAATAGGGACAGGGACCTACGAGCAGTACTTC. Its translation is CASSLIGTGTYEQYF.

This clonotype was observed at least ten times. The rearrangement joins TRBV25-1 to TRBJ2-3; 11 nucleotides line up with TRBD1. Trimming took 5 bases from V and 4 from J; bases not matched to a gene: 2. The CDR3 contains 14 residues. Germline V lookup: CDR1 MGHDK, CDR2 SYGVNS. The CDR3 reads CASSWTGGPDTQYF. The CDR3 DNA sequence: TGTGCCAGCAGTTGGACAGGGGGCCCAGATACGCAGTATTTT.

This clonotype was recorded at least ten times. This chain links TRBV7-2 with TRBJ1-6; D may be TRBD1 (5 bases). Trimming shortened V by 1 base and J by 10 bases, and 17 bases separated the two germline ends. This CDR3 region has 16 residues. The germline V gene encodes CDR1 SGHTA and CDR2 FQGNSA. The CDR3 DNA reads TGTGCCAGCAGCTTAGTTTTAGGGAAAGGGGAATCACCCCTCCACTTT. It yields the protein CASSLVLGKGESPLHF.

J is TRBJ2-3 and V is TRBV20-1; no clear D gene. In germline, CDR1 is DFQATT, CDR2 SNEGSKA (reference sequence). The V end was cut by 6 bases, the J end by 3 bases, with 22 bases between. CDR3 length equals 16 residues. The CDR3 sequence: CSAMFHPTPSTDTQYF. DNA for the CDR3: TGCAGTGCAATGTTTCACCCCACCCCAAGTACAGATACGCAGTATTTT.

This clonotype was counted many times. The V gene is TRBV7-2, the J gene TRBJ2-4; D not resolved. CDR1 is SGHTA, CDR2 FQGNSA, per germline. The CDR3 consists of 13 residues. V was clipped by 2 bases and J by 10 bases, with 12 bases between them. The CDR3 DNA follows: TGTGCCAGCAGCTTACAAGGCTCCTTTATTCAGTACTTC. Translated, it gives CASSLQGSFIQYF.

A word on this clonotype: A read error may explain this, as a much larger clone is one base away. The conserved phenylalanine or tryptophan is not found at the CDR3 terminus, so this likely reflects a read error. This CDR3 is CASSQQGGQPQHS. The CDR3, as DNA: TGTGCCAGCAGCCAACAGGGGGGTCAGCCCCAGCATTCT. V gene TRBV7-9 combines with J gene TRBJ1-5, with 8 nucleotides matching TRBD1. The CDR3 contains 13 residues. Germline V gene sequence: CDR1 SEHNR, CDR2 FQNEAQ (reference sequence). V was pared by 5 bases and J by 6 bases, with 3 bases of the junction left unmatched.

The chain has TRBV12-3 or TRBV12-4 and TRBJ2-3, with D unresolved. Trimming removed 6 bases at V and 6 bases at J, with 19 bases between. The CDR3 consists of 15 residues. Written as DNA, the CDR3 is TGTGCCAGCAGCCTTTATTCCCTTAGTTGGGATACGCAGTATTTT. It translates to CASSLYSLSWDTQYF.

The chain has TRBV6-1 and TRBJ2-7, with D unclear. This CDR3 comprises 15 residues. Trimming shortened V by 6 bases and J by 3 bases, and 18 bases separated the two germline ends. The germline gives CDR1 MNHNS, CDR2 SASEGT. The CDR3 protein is CASRGQPDGNYEQYF. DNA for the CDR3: TGTGCCAGCAGAGGGCAACCCGATGGGAACTACGAGCAGTACTTC.